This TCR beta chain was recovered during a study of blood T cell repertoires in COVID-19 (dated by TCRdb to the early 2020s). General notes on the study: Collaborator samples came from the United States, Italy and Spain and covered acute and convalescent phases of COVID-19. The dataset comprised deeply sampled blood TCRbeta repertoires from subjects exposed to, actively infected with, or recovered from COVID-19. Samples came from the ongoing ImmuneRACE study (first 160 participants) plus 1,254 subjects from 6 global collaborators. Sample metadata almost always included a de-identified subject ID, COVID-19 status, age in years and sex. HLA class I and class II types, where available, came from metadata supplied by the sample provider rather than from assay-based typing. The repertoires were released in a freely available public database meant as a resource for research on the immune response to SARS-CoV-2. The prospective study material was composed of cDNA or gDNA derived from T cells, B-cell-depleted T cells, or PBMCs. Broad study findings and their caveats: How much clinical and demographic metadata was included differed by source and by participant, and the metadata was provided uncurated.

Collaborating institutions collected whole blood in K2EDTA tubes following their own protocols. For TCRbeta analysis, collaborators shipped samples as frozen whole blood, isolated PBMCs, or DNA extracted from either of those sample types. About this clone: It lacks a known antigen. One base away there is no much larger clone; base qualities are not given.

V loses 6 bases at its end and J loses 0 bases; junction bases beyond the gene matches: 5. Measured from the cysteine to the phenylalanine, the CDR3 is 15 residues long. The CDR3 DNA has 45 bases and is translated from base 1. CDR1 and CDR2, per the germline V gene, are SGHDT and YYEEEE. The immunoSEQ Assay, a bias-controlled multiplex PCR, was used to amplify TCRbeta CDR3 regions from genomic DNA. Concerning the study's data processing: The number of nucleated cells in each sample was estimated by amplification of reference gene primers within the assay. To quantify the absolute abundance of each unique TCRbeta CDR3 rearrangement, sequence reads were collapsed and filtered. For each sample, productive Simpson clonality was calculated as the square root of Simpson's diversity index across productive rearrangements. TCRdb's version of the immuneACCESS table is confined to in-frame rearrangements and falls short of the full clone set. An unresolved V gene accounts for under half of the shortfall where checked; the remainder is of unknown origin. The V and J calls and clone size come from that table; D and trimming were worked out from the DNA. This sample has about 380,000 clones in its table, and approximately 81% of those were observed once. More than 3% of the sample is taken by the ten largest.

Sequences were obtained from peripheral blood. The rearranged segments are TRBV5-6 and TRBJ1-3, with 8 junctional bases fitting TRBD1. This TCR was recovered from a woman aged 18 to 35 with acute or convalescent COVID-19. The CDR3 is CASKLTGGSGNTIYF. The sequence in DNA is TGTGCCAGCAAACTCACAGGGGGCTCTGGAAACACCATATATTTT.